Given below is one TCR beta chain in context. V shed 7 bases and J 4 bases; nucleotides not matched to a gene: 21. CDR3 length: 18 amino acids. CDR1 and CDR2 (germline): GTSNPN, SVGIG (reference sequence). This specimen comes from a study of blood T cell repertoires in COVID-19. Study-level background: Samples came from the United States, Italy and Spain, spanning acute and convalescent COVID-19. From T cells, B-cell-depleted T cells, or PBMCs came the material, which was cDNA or gDNA.

Authors' data handling: Reference gene primer amplification gave estimated nucleated cell counts. Libraries were prepared by immunoSEQ multiplex PCR; TCRdb keeps only in-frame clonotypes and omits some of them. From that table come the V and J calls and clone size; the DNA was used to work out D and trimming. In the table there are tens of thousands of clones, roughly 92% of which are singletons. The sample consisted of peripheral blood. The gene calls are TRBV30 and TRBJ1-5, with 8 bases lining up with TRBD1. This clonotype originated in a middle-aged man with active COVID-19. Written as DNA, the CDR3 is TGTGCCTCCCCTACTCAGGGGGCGGGTCCCCCGAATAATCAGCCCCAGCATTTT. Its translation: CASPTQGAGPPNNQPQHF. Complete variable domain (other parts from reference TRBV30 and TRBJ1-5): SQTIHQWPATLVQPVGSPLSLECTVEGTSNPNLYWYRQAAGRGLQLLFYSVGIGQISSEVPQNLSASRPQDRQFILSSKKLLLSDSGFYLCASPTQGAGPPNNQPQHFGDGTRLSIL.